The T cell receptor (beta chain) under discussion was sequenced for a study of identical twins. Germline CDR1 reads ENHRY; CDR2 reads SYGVKD. V lost 6 bases, J lost 2 bases, and 10 bases lay in between. This CDR3 is built from 14 residues. A template switching step contributed a universal primer site, while unique molecular identifiers were present in the cDNA. Each CDR3 protein gets one entry after TCRdb re-called the 5' RACE reads with MiXCR. The sample contains more than 1.5 million distinct CDR3 sequences, less than 40% of which appear only once. Note on this clonotype: As yet, its antigen is unknown.

Study-level results: Out-of-frame beta chain sequences displayed weaker excess sharing between twins. Researchers reported excess low generation probability among twin-shared out-of-frame alpha sequences. Modeled out-of-frame TCR alpha sharing in monozygotic twins fell below observed levels.

Sequences were obtained from cord blood. The TCR originated in a newborn girl in good health. The chain links TRBV10-3 to TRBJ1-4; D is perhaps TRBD1 (5 bases). The CDR3 here is CAIRSSGTNEKLFF. The CDR3 nucleotides are TGTGCCATCAGATCGTCAGGGACTAATGAAAAACTGTTTTTT.